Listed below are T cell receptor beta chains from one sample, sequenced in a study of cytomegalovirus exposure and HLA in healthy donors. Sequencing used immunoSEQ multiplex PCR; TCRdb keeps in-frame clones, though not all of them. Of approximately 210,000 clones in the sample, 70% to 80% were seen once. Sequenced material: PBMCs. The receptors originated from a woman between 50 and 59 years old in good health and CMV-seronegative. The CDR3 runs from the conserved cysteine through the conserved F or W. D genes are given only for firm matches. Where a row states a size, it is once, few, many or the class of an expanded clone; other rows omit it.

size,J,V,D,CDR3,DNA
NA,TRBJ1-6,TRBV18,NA,CASSPPGSYSPLHF,TGTGCCAGCTCTCCCCCGGGGTCGTATTCACCCCTCCACTTT
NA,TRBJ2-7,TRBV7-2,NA,CASSFLGSEQYF,TGTGCCAGCAGCTTTCTGGGGAGCGAGCAGTACTTC
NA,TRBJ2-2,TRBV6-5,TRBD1,CASSTRTGNTGELFF,TGTGCCAGCAGTACCCGGACAGGGAACACCGGGGAGCTGTTTTTT
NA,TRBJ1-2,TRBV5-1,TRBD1,CASSWGTGTNYGYTF,TGCGCCAGCAGCTGGGGGACAGGTACTAACTATGGCTACACCTTC
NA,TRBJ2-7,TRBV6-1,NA,CASRQAVWGEQYF,TGTGCCAGCAGACAGGCGGTCTGGGGCGAGCAGTACTTC
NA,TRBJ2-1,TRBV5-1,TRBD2,CASSLEGTSGDEQFF,TGCGCCAGCAGCTTGGAAGGGACTAGCGGGGATGAGCAGTTCTTC
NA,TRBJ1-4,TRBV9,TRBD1,CASSLRDRESIGEKLFF,TGTGCCAGCAGCCTGAGGGACAGGGAGAGTATTGGTGAAAAACTGTTTTTT
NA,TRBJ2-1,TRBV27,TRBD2,CASSSPGLAGGDEQFF,TGTGCCAGCAGCTCCCCGGGACTAGCGGGTGGCGATGAGCAGTTCTTC
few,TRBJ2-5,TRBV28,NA,CASSSGPVRGTQYF,TGTGCCAGCAGTAGTGGGCCCGTTCGGGGGACCCAGTACTTC
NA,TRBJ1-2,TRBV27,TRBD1,CASSRQGPPYGYTF,TGTGCCAGCAGCCGACAGGGGCCCCCCTATGGCTACACCTTC
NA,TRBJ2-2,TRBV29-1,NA,CSVGPIDSTGELFF,TGCAGCGTTGGCCCCATTGACAGCACCGGGGAGCTGTTTTTT
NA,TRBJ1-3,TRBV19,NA,CATGGGSGNTIYF,TGTGCCACTGGCGGGGGCTCTGGAAACACCATATATTTT
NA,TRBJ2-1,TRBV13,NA,CASSGPGLPRDEQFF,TGTGCCAGCAGCGGGCCGGGACTCCCGCGCGATGAGCAGTTCTTC
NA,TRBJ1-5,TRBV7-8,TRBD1,CASSLRDSTSNQPQHF,TGTGCCAGCAGCTTACGGGACAGTACTAGTAATCAGCCCCAGCATTTT
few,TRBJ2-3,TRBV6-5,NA,CASRRGHRTDTQYF,TGTGCCAGCAGACGGGGACACCGCACAGATACGCAGTATTTT
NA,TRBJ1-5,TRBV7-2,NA,CASSLALGAGKPQHF,TGTGCCAGCAGCTTAGCGCTGGGGGCAGGGAAGCCCCAGCATTTT
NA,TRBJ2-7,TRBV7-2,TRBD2,CASSFRSGGSYEQYF,TGTGCCAGCAGCTTCCGGAGCGGGGGTTCCTACGAGCAGTACTTC
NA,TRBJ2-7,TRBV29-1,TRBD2,CSVAGAYEQYF,TGCAGCGTGGCGGGAGCCTACGAGCAGTACTTC
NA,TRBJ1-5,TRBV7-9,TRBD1,CASQGGAQPQHF,TGTGCCAGTCAGGGGGGTGCACAGCCCCAGCATTTT
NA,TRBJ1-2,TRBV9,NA,CASSDRQDEINYGYTF,TGTGCCAGCAGCGATAGACAGGACGAAATTAACTATGGCTACACCTTC
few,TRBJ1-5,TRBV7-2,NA,CASSSTVNQPQHF,TGTGCCAGCAGCTCGACAGTTAATCAGCCCCAGCATTTT
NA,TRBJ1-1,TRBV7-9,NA,CASSLPGVTEAFF,TGTGCCAGCAGCTTACCAGGGGTTACTGAAGCTTTCTTT
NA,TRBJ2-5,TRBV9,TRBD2,CASSDPKSIAGLQETQYF,TGTGCCAGCAGCGACCCTAAAAGTATAGCGGGTCTCCAAGAGACCCAGTACTTC
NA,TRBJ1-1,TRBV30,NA,CAWRKGSNTEAFF,TGTGCCTGGAGAAAGGGGTCGAACACTGAAGCTTTCTTT
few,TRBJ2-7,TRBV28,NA,CASSSRGRTAYGQYF,TGTGCCAGCAGTTCCCGCGGAAGGACAGCCTACGGACAGTACTTC
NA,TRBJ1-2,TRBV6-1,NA,CASRVSLVNHEGCTF,TGTGCCAGCAGGGTTTCCTTAGTCAACCACGAGGGCTGTACCTTC
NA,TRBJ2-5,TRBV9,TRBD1,CASSPGQASRETQYF,TGTGCCAGCAGCCCGGGACAGGCTAGTCGGGAGACCCAGTACTTC
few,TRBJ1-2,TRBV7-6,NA,CASSPPGINYGYTF,TGTGCCAGCAGCCCGCCAGGGATTAACTATGGCTACACCTTC
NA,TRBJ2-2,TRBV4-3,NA,CASSQEVTWGGRTGELFF,TGCGCCAGCAGCCAAGAAGTCACTTGGGGGGGGCGTACCGGGGAGCTGTTTTTT
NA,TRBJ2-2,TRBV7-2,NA,CASSLEVGRLTGELFF,TGTGCCAGCAGCTTAGAAGTTGGGAGGCTCACCGGGGAGCTGTTTTTT
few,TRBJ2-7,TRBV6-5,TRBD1,CASKGTVLHEQYF,TGTGCCAGCAAGGGGACAGTCCTCCACGAGCAGTACTTC
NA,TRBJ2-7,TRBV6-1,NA,CASRGGSSYEQYF,TGTGCCAGCAGGGGCGGGTCCTCCTACGAGCAGTACTTC
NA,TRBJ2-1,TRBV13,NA,CASRGPRDEQFF,TGTGCCAGCAGAGGGCCCAGGGATGAGCAGTTCTTC
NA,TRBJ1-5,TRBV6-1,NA,CASSDGGISGIQPQHF,TGTGCCAGCAGTGACGGTGGAATTTCGGGGATTCAGCCCCAGCATTTT
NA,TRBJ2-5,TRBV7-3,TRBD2,CASSVAGTSGETQYF,TGTGCCAGCAGCGTCGCCGGGACTAGCGGGGAGACCCAGTACTTC
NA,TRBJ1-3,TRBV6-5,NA,CASSYSGDFGGHTIYF,TGTGCCAGCAGTTACTCCGGGGACTTCGGGGGGCACACCATATATTTT
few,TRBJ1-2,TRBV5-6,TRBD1,CASRFRDRVYGYTF,TGTGCCAGCAGGTTCCGGGACAGAGTCTATGGCTACACCTTC
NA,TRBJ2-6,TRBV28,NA,CASSAAGSGANVLTF,TGTGCCAGCAGTGCCGCAGGCTCTGGGGCCAACGTCCTGACTTTC